The TCR beta chain under discussion was sequenced for a study of blood T cell repertoires in COVID-19. Whole-study context: Collection of acute and convalescent COVID-19 samples took place in the United States, Italy and Spain.

The V and J ends lost 6 bases and 6 bases, in that order; junction bases with no gene match: 7. This CDR3 has 13 amino acids. Participant age was about 18 to 95 years, and participants resided in around 24 US areas. In the authors' methods: Amplification with reference gene primers provided the estimates of nucleated cell counts. The table came from immunoSEQ multiplex PCR; TCRdb's copy has only in-frame clones and leaves some out. That table is the source of V, J and clone size, and D and trimming were worked out from the DNA. The data show 380,000 or so clones, with 80% to 90% seen just once and 1% to 1.5% held by the top ten.

Sequenced input: PBMCs or T cells enriched from blood (not recorded which). J is TRBJ1-1 and V is TRBV12-3 or TRBV12-4, with TRBD1 identical over 7 bases. This sequence was found in a man aged 25-40 years who had recovered from COVID-19. The CDR3 loop is CASSNGGTAEAFF. CDR3 nucleotides: TGTGCCAGCAGCAACGGCGGGACAGCTGAAGCTTTCTTT.